This T cell receptor (beta chain) came from a study of T-cell memory formation after mild COVID-19. Across the study: Among the donors, TCR clusters were largely specific to each donor.

TCRdb processed the 5' RACE reads anew with MiXCR; each CDR3 protein has one entry. In the table there are roughly 170,000 distinct CDR3 sequences, roughly 23% of which are singletons. This CDR3 contains 13 residues. Germline values: CDR1 DFQATT, CDR2 SNEGSKA (reference sequence). Trimming cost V 3 bases and J 0 bases, with 9 bases left between them. Whole-study findings and limits: Contracting CD4+ clones sat mainly in CM and EM; CD8+ in EMRA.

This clonotype showed up just a few times. Its specificity is not known. The chain carries TRBV20-1 and TRBJ2-7; no clear D gene. Sequences were obtained from PBMCs or a T cell subset sorted from them (not recorded which). This clonotype was sampled from an adult woman who had mild COVID-19 (a few samples of this study predate the infection). Cell type and time point are not known. The CDR3 loop is CSARADTSYEQYF. In nucleotides, the CDR3 is TGCAGTGCTAGGGCCGACACCTCCTACGAGCAGTACTTC.